Listed below are T cell receptor beta chains from one sample, sequenced in a study of spatial heterogeneity in lung cancer. Using its own MiXCR run on the 5' RACE reads, TCRdb lists one record per CDR3 protein. The table has about 23,000 distinct CDR3 sequences, approximately 4.8% seen once. The sequencing used PBMCs, collected at surgery. The receptors were sampled from a male donor with early-stage non-small cell lung cancer. Each CDR3 is given with its conserved first and last residue. Each record gives: clone size, D gene, V gene, J gene, CDR3 DNA, CDR3 protein. D genes are given only for firm matches. The size field is filled for only some rows; it gives once, few, many or a size class.

size: many; D: TRBD1; V: TRBV19; J: TRBJ2-1; DNA: TGTGCCACAACCCGGGACAGGGACTACAATGAGCAGTTCTTC; CDR3: CATTRDRDYNEQFF
size: many; D: -; V: TRBV14; J: TRBJ2-1; DNA: TGTGCCAGCAGAATACACGGCGACAATGAGCAGTTCTTC; CDR3: CASRIHGDNEQFF
size: many; D: -; V: TRBV23-1; J: TRBJ2-2; DNA: TGCGCCAGCAGTCACGACAGAATCGCCGGGGAGCTGTTTTTT; CDR3: CASSHDRIAGELFF
size: many; D: -; V: TRBV5-1; J: TRBJ2-5; DNA: TGCGCCAGCAGCTTGGAGGGGCCGGAGACCCAGTACTTC; CDR3: CASSLEGPETQYF
size: few; D: TRBD1; V: TRBV18; J: TRBJ2-7; DNA: TGTGCCAGCTCACCTTCGACAGGGAACTACGAGCAGTACTTC; CDR3: CASSPSTGNYEQYF
size: many; D: TRBD2; V: TRBV24-1; J: TRBJ2-1; DNA: TGTGCCACCAGTGATTTGCGGGCTAGCGGGGGGAGGTTCTTC; CDR3: CATSDLRASGGRFF
size: many; D: -; V: TRBV6-5; J: TRBJ2-1; DNA: TGTGCCAGCAGCCTCCAAGCCGGGACAACCCACAATGAGCAGTTCTTC; CDR3: CASSLQAGTTHNEQFF
size: many; D: -; V: TRBV27; J: TRBJ2-6; DNA: TGTGCCAGCAGTTCGGGGGCCCTAGGAGGGGCCAACGTCCTGACTTTC; CDR3: CASSSGALGGANVLTF
size: many; D: -; V: TRBV7-8; J: TRBJ2-5; DNA: TGTGCCAGCAGCTTAGCAGGAAGGGGTGGGACCCAGTACTTC; CDR3: CASSLAGRGGTQYF
size: few; D: TRBD1; V: TRBV6-2/TRBV6-3; J: TRBJ1-5; DNA: TGTGCCAGCACCTCCCGGGACAGGCCTCAGCCCCAGCATTTT; CDR3: CASTSRDRPQPQHF
size: medium-sized; D: -; V: TRBV2; J: TRBJ2-7; DNA: TGTGCCAGCTGCCCCTCCCCCAGCTCCTACGAGCAGTACTTC; CDR3: CASCPSPSSYEQYF
size: many; D: -; V: TRBV5-1; J: TRBJ1-5; DNA: TGCGCCAGCAGCTTGACAGGGCAGCGCAATCAGCCCCAGCATTTT; CDR3: CASSLTGQRNQPQHF
size: many; D: -; V: TRBV2; J: TRBJ1-1; DNA: TGTGCCAGCAGGGTACAGGTTTACGGGGAAGCTTTCTTT; CDR3: CASRVQVYGEAFF
size: many; D: TRBD2; V: TRBV20-1; J: TRBJ2-3; DNA: TGCAGTGCTGGGGGGGTACCAGATACGCAGTATTTT; CDR3: CSAGGVPDTQYF
size: many; D: -; V: TRBV2; J: TRBJ2-6; DNA: TGTGCCAGCGAGAATGGGATTTACTCTGGGGCCAACGTCCTGACTTTC; CDR3: CASENGIYSGANVLTF
size: medium-sized; D: -; V: TRBV29-1; J: TRBJ1-2; DNA: TGCAGCGCCGGGACTACCTATGGCTACACCTTC; CDR3: CSAGTTYGYTF
size: many; D: -; V: TRBV6-6; J: TRBJ1-1; DNA: TGTGCCAGCAGTTACGTCGAGCAGGGACTCACTGAAGCTTTCTTT; CDR3: CASSYVEQGLTEAFF
size: -; D: -; V: TRBV19; J: TRBJ2-1; DNA: TGTGCCAGTAGGCGTCAGGGTCAGTCCTACAATGAGCAGTTCTTC; CDR3: CASRRQGQSYNEQFF
size: many; D: -; V: TRBV28; J: TRBJ1-1; DNA: TGTGCCAGCAGTTTAAGGGGAGGGGGATTGAACACTGAAGCTTTCTTT; CDR3: CASSLRGGGLNTEAFF
size: many; D: -; V: TRBV6-2/TRBV6-3; J: TRBJ2-5; DNA: TGTGCCAGCAGGGACGCCTTCGAGACCCAGTACTTC; CDR3: CASRDAFETQYF
size: many; D: -; V: TRBV28; J: TRBJ2-1; DNA: TGTGCCAGCGGGACTCTAGTCTCCTACAATGAGCAGTTCTTC; CDR3: CASGTLVSYNEQFF
size: few; D: -; V: TRBV3-1; J: TRBJ2-5; DNA: TGTGCCAGCAGCCTAACAGAGACCCAGTACTTC; CDR3: CASSLTETQYF
size: many; D: -; V: TRBV6-2/TRBV6-3; J: TRBJ2-7; DNA: TGTGCCAGCAGTCCCCCTGGAGCCCAGTACTCCTACGAGCAGTACTTC; CDR3: CASSPPGAQYSYEQYF
size: many; D: -; V: TRBV5-4; J: TRBJ1-6; DNA: TGTGCCAGCAGCCCGCTCGGTCGCGGGACCCTCCACTTT; CDR3: CASSPLGRGTLHF
size: many; D: -; V: TRBV6-5; J: TRBJ2-3; DNA: TGTGCCAGCAGTTACCAACAGACCGGGGGTAGCACAGATACGCAGTATTTT; CDR3: CASSYQQTGGSTDTQYF
size: many; D: -; V: TRBV7-2; J: TRBJ2-5; DNA: TGTGCCAGCAGCTTAGGGGCAGCCTTCCAAGAGACCCAGTACTTC; CDR3: CASSLGAAFQETQYF
size: many; D: -; V: TRBV30; J: TRBJ1-4; DNA: TGTGCCTGGAGTGCCCCGGGACAAACTAATGAAAAACTGTTTTTT; CDR3: CAWSAPGQTNEKLFF
size: -; D: TRBD1; V: TRBV15; J: TRBJ1-4; DNA: TGTGCCACCAGCAGAGTTGGGACAGGGGGTATGAATGAAAAACTGTTTTTT; CDR3: CATSRVGTGGMNEKLFF
size: many; D: -; V: TRBV7-2; J: TRBJ1-4; DNA: TGTGCCAGCAGCTTAGCGGGGACTGGACACAATGAAAAACTGTTTTTT; CDR3: CASSLAGTGHNEKLFF
size: once; D: -; V: TRBV19; J: TRBJ1-1; DNA: TGTGCCAGTATGCAGGGTAGGACTGAAGCTTTCTTT; CDR3: CASMQGRTEAFF
size: many; D: -; V: TRBV7-3; J: TRBJ2-5; DNA: TGTGCCAGCAGCCGACAGACCCACCAAGAGACCCAGTACTTC; CDR3: CASSRQTHQETQYF
size: many; D: TRBD1; V: TRBV29-1; J: TRBJ2-2; DNA: TGCAGCGCCGATCCGGGACAGGGGGTGGGGACCGGGGAGCTGTTTTTT; CDR3: CSADPGQGVGTGELFF
size: medium-sized; D: -; V: TRBV7-2; J: TRBJ1-2; DNA: TGTGCCAGCAGCTCCTGGACGGGACGGGCCTATGGCTACACCTTC; CDR3: CASSSWTGRAYGYTF
size: many; D: -; V: TRBV2; J: TRBJ1-4; DNA: TGTGCCAGCAGTGAAGCGGGGAGTGCACGGGTTGAAAAACTGTTTTTT; CDR3: CASSEAGSARVEKLFF
size: many; D: -; V: TRBV20-1; J: TRBJ1-1; DNA: TGCAGTGCTAGAGTCCTCACGGGGTCCGCCACTGAAGCTTTCTTT; CDR3: CSARVLTGSATEAFF
size: -; D: -; V: TRBV2; J: TRBJ2-3; DNA: TGTGCCAGCAGCCTCGCTCCATCAGATACGCAGTATTTT; CDR3: CASSLAPSDTQYF
size: many; D: TRBD2; V: TRBV7-9; J: TRBJ2-3; DNA: TGTGCCAGCAGCTTCGCAGCGGGGGGGACCACAGATACGCAGTATTTT; CDR3: CASSFAAGGTTDTQYF
size: many; D: -; V: TRBV7-3; J: TRBJ2-6; DNA: TGTGCCAGCAGCTTAGGAGGGGCAGGGGCCAACGTCCTGACTTTC; CDR3: CASSLGGAGANVLTF
size: many; D: -; V: TRBV19; J: TRBJ1-1; DNA: TGTGCCACACGGGCGAACACTGAAGCTTTCTTT; CDR3: CATRANTEAFF
size: few; D: -; V: TRBV13; J: TRBJ1-3; DNA: TGTGCCAGCAGCTTAGAGGATATAGCAGGGTGGCGCTCTGGAAACACCATATATTTT; CDR3: CASSLEDIAGWRSGNTIYF